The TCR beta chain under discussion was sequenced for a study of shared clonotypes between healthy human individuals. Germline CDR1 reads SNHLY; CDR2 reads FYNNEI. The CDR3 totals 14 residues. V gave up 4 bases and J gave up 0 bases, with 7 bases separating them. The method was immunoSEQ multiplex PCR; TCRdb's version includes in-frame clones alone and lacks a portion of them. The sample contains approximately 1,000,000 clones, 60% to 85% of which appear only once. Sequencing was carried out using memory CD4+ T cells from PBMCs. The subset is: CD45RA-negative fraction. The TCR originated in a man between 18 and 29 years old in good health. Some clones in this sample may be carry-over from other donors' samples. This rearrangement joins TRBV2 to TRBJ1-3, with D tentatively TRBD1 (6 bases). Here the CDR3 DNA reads TGTGCCAGCAGTGGAGGGGGCTCTGGAAACACCATATATTTT. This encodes CASSGGGSGNTIYF.